This paragraph covers one TCR beta chain sequence. Its target is not known. Gene names are the mouse ones. Coverage ceases 4 residues before the CDR3 finishes, and the germline J gene fills in the end. Cells pooled from cutaneous lymph nodes were sorted on CD4, CD8alpha, NKG2D, NKG2ACE and other markers. The sample comes from a study of CD8+ T cells in alopecia areata. Study-level findings and limits: Among the cells sequenced in scalp samples are also the resident alphabeta T cells of normal skin. Whereas mice showed it more clearly, TCR sharing across patients was murkier, possibly because of HLA.

Extracted RNA was reverse transcribed, and the resulting cDNA served as sequencing template. Data came from immunoSEQ multiplex PCR; TCRdb stores just in-frame clones and leaves some out. This sample has 290,000 or so clones, each found more than once. V trimming: 4 bases; J trimming: 4 bases; junction bases outside the gene matches: 6. Germline assignment: CDR1 LGHNA and CDR2 YNLKQL (reference sequence). The CDR3 is made up of 15 amino acids. The specimen sequenced was CD4+ T cells sorted from a lymph node. This sequence was found in a C3H/HeJ mouse with alopecia areata. This line is of MHC haplotype H2-k. The chain uses TRBV5 and TRBJ2-1, with 8 bases lining up with TRBD2. The CDR3 DNA, read in part, is TGTGCCAGCAGCCCCGGGGGGGCGCTATATGCT. It yields the protein CASSPGGALYA. From start to end, the CDR3 is CASSPGGALYAEQFF.